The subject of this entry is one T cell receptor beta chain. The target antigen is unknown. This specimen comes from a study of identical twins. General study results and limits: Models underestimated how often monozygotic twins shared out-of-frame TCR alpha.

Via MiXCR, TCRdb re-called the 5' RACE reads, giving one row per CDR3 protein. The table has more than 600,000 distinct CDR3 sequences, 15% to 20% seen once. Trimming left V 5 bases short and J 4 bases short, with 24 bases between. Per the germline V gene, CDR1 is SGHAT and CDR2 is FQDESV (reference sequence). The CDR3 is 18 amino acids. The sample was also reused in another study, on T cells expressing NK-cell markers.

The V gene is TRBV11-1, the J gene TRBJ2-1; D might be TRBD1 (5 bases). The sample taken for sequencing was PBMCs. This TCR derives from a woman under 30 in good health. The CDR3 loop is CASSIVQGSSPIYNEQFF. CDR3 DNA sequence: TGTGCCAGCAGCATAGTCCAGGGCTCATCTCCGATTTACAATGAGCAGTTCTTC.